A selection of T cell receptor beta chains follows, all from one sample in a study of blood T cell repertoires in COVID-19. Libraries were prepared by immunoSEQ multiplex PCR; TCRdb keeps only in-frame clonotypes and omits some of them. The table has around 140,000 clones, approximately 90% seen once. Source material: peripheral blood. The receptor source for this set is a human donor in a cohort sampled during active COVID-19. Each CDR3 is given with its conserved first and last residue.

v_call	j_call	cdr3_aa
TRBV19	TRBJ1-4	CASSTQGAANEKLFF
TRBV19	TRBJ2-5	CASSGGLAGQETQYF
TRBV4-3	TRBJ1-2	CASSQVVRGVIGYTF
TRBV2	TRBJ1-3	CASTGDLSGNTIYF
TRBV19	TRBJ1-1	CASSLQGIGTEAFF
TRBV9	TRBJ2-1	CASTLGGSEQNEQFF
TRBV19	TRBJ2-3	CASSSYRGGSSTDTQYF
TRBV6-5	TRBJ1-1	CASSYVRGTGGNEAFF
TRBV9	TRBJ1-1	CASSLLGGPTEAFF
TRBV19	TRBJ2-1	CASSIVGTNSYNEQFF
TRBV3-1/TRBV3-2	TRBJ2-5	CASSQGVRAQYF
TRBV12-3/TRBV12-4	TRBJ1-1	CASSRQGNEAFF
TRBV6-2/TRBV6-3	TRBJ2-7	CASSYSISGVHSYEQYF
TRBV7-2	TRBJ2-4	CASSLYPADIQYF
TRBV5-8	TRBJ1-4	CASNLDSPNEKLFF
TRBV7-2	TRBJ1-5	CASSLGAGVGGQPQHF
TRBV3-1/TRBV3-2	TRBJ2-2	CASSQELRGTYTGELFF
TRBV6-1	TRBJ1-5	CASSEPRAVSNQPQHF
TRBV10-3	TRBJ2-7	CAISESVGLAGRYEQYF
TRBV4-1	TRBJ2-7	CASSPRETYEQYF
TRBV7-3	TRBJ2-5	CASSPTGVQETQYF
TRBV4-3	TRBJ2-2	CASSQDTTANTGELFF
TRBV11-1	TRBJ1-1	CASSLEGGGTEAFF
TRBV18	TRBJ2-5	CASSLGTEQETQYF
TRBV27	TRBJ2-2	CASSDKTRQGNTGELFF
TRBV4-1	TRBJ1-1	CASSQERTGRIEAFF
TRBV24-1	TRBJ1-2	CATSDLIVWYGNYGYTF
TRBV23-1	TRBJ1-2	CASSPTPGGRNYGYTF
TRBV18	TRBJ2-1	CASSGLAASYNEQFF
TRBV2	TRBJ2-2	CASSGDPGLAGGLTGELFF
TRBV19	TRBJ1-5	CASSIAQGSQPQHF
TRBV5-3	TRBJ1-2	CARTPGGRGYTF
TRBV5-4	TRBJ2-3	CASSLQQLSTDTQYF